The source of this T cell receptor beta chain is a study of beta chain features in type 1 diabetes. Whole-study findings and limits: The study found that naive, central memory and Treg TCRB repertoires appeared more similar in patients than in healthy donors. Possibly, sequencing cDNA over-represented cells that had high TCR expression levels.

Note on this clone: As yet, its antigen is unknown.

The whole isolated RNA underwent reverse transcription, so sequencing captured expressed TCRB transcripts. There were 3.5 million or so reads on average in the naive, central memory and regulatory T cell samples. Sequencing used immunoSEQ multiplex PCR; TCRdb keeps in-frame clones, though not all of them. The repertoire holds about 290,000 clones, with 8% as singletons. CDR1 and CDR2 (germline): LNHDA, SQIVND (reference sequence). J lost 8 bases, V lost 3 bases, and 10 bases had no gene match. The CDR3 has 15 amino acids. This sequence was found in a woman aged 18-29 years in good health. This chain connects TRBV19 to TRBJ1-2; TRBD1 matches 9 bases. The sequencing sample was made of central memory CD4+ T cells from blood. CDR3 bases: TGTGCCAGTAGTATTGGGAGGGACAGGGTCGACGGCTACACCTTC. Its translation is CASSIGRDRVDGYTF.